The rows below give T cell receptor beta chains drawn from one sample of a study of OX40 agonist ivuxolimab in advanced cancers. Here immunoSEQ multiplex PCR was the method, and the copy in TCRdb shows in-frame clones only, minus some. The profile shows over 45,000 clones, roughly 92% of them singletons. This sample comprised CD4+ or CD8+ T cells sorted from blood, obtained in a trial of the OX40 agonist ivuxolimab. Source of these receptors: an adult with an advanced solid tumor such as melanoma, head and neck, liver or kidney cancer. CDR3s include the opening cysteine and the closing phenylalanine or tryptophan. Fields, in order: D gene, V gene, J gene, clone size, CDR3 DNA, CDR3 protein. A D gene is named only where the DNA matches it firmly. Expanded clones get a size class; other rows say once, few or many, or leave the size out.

>NA|TRBV11-1|TRBJ2-7|NA
TGTGCCAGCAGCTTGCCGGGACAACCTTTGGGCGAGCAGTACTTC
CASSLPGQPLGEQYF
>NA|TRBV7-8|TRBJ1-4|NA
TGTGCCAGCAGCTTAGCTGCAGGAGGGCTTGAAAAACTGTTTTTT
CASSLAAGGLEKLFF
>NA|TRBV4-3|TRBJ2-1|NA
TGCGCCAGCAGCCCGCGGAGCGGGTACAATGAGCAGTTCTTC
CASSPRSGYNEQFF
>NA|TRBV7-8|TRBJ1-5|few
TGTGCCAGCAGCTTAGTCGGAGGGAGTTTCCATCAGCCCCAGCATTTT
CASSLVGGSFHQPQHF
>NA|TRBV5-4|TRBJ2-7|NA
TGTGCCAGCAGCTTGAGCCCGCTCTACGAGCAGTACTTC
CASSLSPLYEQYF
>NA|TRBV13|TRBJ2-6|once
TGTGCCAGCAGCCCCGAGAACTCTGGGGCCAACGTCCTGACTTTC
CASSPENSGANVLTF
>TRBD2|TRBV7-9|TRBJ2-7|NA
TGTGCCAGCGGGAGCGGGGTCTACGAGCAGTACTTC
CASGSGVYEQYF
>NA|TRBV4-1|TRBJ2-7|NA
TGCGCCAGCAGCCAAGGGTGGTCAAGCTCCTACGAGCAGTACTTC
CASSQGWSSSYEQYF
>NA|TRBV27|TRBJ2-3|once
TGTGCCAGCAGTGAGGGGGTAGATACGCAGTATTTT
CASSEGVDTQYF
>TRBD2|TRBV5-6|TRBJ2-1|NA
TGTGCCAGCACCTCGACTAGCGGAGACAATGAGCAGTTCTTC
CASTSTSGDNEQFF
>NA|TRBV7-9|TRBJ1-2|NA
TGTGCCAGCAGTATAGACAACGACTATGGCTACACCTTC
CASSIDNDYGYTF
>NA|TRBV5-8|TRBJ2-5|NA
TGTGCCAGCACCTTATACGAAGAGACCCAGTACTTC
CASTLYEETQYF
>NA|TRBV19|TRBJ2-2|NA
TGTGCCAGTTCGACGGGGACATACTATACCGGGGAGCTGTTTTTT
CASSTGTYYTGELFF
>NA|TRBV7-2|TRBJ2-7|once
TGTGCCAGCAGCTTGGGGGGCGGAGGAGCCTACGAGCAGTACTTC
CASSLGGGGAYEQYF
>NA|TRBV2|TRBJ2-7|NA
TGTGCCAGCAGGCCTCCCTCCTACGAGCAGTACTTC
CASRPPSYEQYF